This TCR beta chain was retrieved from a study of blood T cells in healthy people across ages. Findings and limits, study-wide: Donor CMV infection status was unknown, possibly confounding age-related changes in expanded clonotypes. Aged donors had fewer naive CD4+ cells and lower diversity than long-lived donors.

From germline, CDR1 is SGDLS and CDR2 YYNGEE. The CDR3 consists of 18 residues. Unmatched junction bases numbered 15, after V lost 4 bases and J lost 3 bases. A minimum of 6 micrograms of total RNA was extracted per sample. Combining a sample-barcoded 5' primer with a J-beta primer mix, a second PCR ran for roughly 6 to 12 cycles. A template-switch adaptor that had 12 random nucleotides put a tag on each cDNA molecule. TCRdb analysed the 5' RACE reads with MiXCR anew, one entry per CDR3 protein. Here the sample spans under 1,000,000 distinct CDR3 sequences, under 40% being singletons. This clonotype was seen a few times. What it binds is unknown.

The receptor's source is a man aged 18 to 29 in good health. The chain carries TRBV9 and TRBJ2-1, with 8 bases fitting TRBD2. The sample taken for sequencing was blood. The CDR3 loop is CASSPGFLRGVFYNEQFF. The CDR3 DNA reads TGTGCCAGCAGCCCCGGGTTTTTGCGGGGGGTTTTCTACAATGAGCAGTTCTTC. The full variable domain, rest sourced from reference TRBV9 and TRBJ2-1, is DSGVTQTPKHLITATGQRVTLRCSPRSGDLSVYWYQQSLDQGLQFLIQYYNGEERAKGNILERFSAQQFPDLHSELNLSSLELGDSALYFCASSPGFLRGVFYNEQFFGPGTRLTVL.